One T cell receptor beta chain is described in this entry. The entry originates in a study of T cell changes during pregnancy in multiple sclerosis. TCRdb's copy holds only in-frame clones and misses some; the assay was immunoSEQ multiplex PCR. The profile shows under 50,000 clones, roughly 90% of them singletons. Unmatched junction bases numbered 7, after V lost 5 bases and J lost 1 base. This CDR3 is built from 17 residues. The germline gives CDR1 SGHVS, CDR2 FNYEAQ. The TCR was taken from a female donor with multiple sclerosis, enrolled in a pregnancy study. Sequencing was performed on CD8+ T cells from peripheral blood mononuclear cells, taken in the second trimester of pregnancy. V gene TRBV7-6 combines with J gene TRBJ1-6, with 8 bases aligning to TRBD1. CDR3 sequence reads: CASSATGGPSYNSPLHF. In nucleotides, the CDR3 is TGTGCCAGCAGCGCAACAGGGGGACCTTCCTATAATTCACCCCTCCACTTT.